These 6 T cell receptor beta chains came from one sample sequenced in a study of blood T cell repertoires in COVID-19. Sequencing used immunoSEQ multiplex PCR; TCRdb keeps in-frame clones, though not all of them. This sample has over 60,000 clones, with around 90% found just once. The specimen was peripheral blood. The receptors were gathered from a man aged 60-69 years with acute or convalescent COVID-19.

The rearrangement uses TRBV6-5 and TRBJ2-7; a possible D gene is TRBD1 (5 bases). V was trimmed by 5 bases and J by 1 base, leaving 9 bases between them. Per the germline V gene, CDR1 is MNHEY and CDR2 is SVGAGI. This CDR3 is built from 13 residues. CDR3 nucleotide sequence: TGTGCCAGCAGTCTGACAGCTTCCTACGAGCAGTACTTC. It yields the protein CASSLTASYEQYF.

The chain uses TRBV14 and TRBJ1-3, with 9 positions matching TRBD1. J was trimmed by 2 bases and V by 0 bases; bases with no gene match: 11. Germline CDR1 reads SGHDN; CDR2 reads FVKESK. The CDR3 totals 19 residues. This CDR3 is CASSQDRDRVSTAGNTIYF. The CDR3 DNA is TGTGCCAGCAGCCAAGACCGGGACAGGGTATCAACGGCTGGAAACACCATATATTTT.

CDR3 region: CASSTAVSNQPQHF. For the CDR3, the DNA is TGTGCCAGCAGCACAGCAGTAAGCAATCAGCCCCAGCATTTT. This chain links TRBV9 with TRBJ1-5; D gene ambiguous. This CDR3 comprises 14 residues. CDR1 and CDR2 from the germline V gene are SGDLS and YYNGEE. V was trimmed by 4 bases and J by 1 base, leaving 9 bases between them.

CDR3 coding DNA: TGTGCCAGCAGCGACAATGGGGGCGGCTCCTACGAGCAGTACTTC. Translating gives CASSDNGGGSYEQYF. The chain employs TRBV11-3 and TRBJ2-7, with D possibly TRBD1 on 6 matching bases. This CDR3 spans 15 amino acids. Trimming shortened V by 5 bases and J by 0 bases, and 14 bases separated the two germline ends. Germline V gene sequence: CDR1 SGHNT, CDR2 YENEEA.

The rearrangement joins TRBV28 to TRBJ1-5; TRBD1 matches 8 bases. Per germline, CDR1 MDHEN and CDR2 SYDVKM. Unmatched junction bases numbered 9, after V lost 2 bases and J lost 0 bases. The CDR3 length is 18 residues. CDR3 sequence reads: CASSLDRGREYSNQPQHF. Here the CDR3 DNA reads TGTGCCAGCAGTTTAGACAGGGGTAGGGAATATAGCAATCAGCCCCAGCATTTT.

The genes are TRBV5-1 and TRBJ1-1; a possible D gene is TRBD1 (6 bases). Germline V gene data show CDR1 as SGHRS and CDR2 as YFSETQ. Deletions cut 0 bases from V and 6 bases from J, with 12 bases between. The CDR3 runs 14 residues. This chain's CDR3 is CASSLVGGIAEAFF. CDR3 nucleotide sequence: TGCGCCAGCAGCTTGGTTGGGGGCATCGCTGAAGCTTTCTTT. The full variable domain, in which reference TRBV5-1 and TRBJ1-1 provide the parts outside the CDR3, is KAGVTQTPRYLIKTRGQQVTLSCSPISGHRSVSWYQQTPGQGLQFLFEYFSETQRNKGNFPGRFSGRQFSNSRSEMNVSTLELGDSALYLCASSLVGGIAEAFFGQGTRLTVV.